The clone carrying this T cell receptor beta chain was seen more than once but under ten times. Its matching antigen is unknown. This record belongs to a study of cytomegalovirus exposure and HLA in healthy donors. The germline V gene encodes CDR1 SGDLS and CDR2 YYNGEE. This CDR3 has 15 residues. Trimming took 0 bases from V and 3 from J; bases not matched to a gene: 6. Points from the study as a whole: It was reported that the classifier diagnosed cytomegalovirus status with high specificity and sensitivity in both the original and validation cohorts. Three chains linked to CMV were shown in vitro to be specific for CMV antigens.

PCR used 60 Vbeta primers and 13 Jbeta primers. TCRdb keeps only in-frame clones here, not all; method: immunoSEQ multiplex PCR. The profile shows about 100,000 clones, roughly 80% of them singletons. Sequencing was carried out using PBMCs. This TCR derives from a woman in her thirties or forties in good health and CMV-seronegative. The chain uses TRBV9 and TRBJ2-7; 7 positions agree with TRBD1. CDR3 sequence reads: CASSVATQGIYEQYF. CDR3 DNA: TGTGCCAGCAGCGTAGCAACACAGGGGATCTACGAGCAGTACTTC.